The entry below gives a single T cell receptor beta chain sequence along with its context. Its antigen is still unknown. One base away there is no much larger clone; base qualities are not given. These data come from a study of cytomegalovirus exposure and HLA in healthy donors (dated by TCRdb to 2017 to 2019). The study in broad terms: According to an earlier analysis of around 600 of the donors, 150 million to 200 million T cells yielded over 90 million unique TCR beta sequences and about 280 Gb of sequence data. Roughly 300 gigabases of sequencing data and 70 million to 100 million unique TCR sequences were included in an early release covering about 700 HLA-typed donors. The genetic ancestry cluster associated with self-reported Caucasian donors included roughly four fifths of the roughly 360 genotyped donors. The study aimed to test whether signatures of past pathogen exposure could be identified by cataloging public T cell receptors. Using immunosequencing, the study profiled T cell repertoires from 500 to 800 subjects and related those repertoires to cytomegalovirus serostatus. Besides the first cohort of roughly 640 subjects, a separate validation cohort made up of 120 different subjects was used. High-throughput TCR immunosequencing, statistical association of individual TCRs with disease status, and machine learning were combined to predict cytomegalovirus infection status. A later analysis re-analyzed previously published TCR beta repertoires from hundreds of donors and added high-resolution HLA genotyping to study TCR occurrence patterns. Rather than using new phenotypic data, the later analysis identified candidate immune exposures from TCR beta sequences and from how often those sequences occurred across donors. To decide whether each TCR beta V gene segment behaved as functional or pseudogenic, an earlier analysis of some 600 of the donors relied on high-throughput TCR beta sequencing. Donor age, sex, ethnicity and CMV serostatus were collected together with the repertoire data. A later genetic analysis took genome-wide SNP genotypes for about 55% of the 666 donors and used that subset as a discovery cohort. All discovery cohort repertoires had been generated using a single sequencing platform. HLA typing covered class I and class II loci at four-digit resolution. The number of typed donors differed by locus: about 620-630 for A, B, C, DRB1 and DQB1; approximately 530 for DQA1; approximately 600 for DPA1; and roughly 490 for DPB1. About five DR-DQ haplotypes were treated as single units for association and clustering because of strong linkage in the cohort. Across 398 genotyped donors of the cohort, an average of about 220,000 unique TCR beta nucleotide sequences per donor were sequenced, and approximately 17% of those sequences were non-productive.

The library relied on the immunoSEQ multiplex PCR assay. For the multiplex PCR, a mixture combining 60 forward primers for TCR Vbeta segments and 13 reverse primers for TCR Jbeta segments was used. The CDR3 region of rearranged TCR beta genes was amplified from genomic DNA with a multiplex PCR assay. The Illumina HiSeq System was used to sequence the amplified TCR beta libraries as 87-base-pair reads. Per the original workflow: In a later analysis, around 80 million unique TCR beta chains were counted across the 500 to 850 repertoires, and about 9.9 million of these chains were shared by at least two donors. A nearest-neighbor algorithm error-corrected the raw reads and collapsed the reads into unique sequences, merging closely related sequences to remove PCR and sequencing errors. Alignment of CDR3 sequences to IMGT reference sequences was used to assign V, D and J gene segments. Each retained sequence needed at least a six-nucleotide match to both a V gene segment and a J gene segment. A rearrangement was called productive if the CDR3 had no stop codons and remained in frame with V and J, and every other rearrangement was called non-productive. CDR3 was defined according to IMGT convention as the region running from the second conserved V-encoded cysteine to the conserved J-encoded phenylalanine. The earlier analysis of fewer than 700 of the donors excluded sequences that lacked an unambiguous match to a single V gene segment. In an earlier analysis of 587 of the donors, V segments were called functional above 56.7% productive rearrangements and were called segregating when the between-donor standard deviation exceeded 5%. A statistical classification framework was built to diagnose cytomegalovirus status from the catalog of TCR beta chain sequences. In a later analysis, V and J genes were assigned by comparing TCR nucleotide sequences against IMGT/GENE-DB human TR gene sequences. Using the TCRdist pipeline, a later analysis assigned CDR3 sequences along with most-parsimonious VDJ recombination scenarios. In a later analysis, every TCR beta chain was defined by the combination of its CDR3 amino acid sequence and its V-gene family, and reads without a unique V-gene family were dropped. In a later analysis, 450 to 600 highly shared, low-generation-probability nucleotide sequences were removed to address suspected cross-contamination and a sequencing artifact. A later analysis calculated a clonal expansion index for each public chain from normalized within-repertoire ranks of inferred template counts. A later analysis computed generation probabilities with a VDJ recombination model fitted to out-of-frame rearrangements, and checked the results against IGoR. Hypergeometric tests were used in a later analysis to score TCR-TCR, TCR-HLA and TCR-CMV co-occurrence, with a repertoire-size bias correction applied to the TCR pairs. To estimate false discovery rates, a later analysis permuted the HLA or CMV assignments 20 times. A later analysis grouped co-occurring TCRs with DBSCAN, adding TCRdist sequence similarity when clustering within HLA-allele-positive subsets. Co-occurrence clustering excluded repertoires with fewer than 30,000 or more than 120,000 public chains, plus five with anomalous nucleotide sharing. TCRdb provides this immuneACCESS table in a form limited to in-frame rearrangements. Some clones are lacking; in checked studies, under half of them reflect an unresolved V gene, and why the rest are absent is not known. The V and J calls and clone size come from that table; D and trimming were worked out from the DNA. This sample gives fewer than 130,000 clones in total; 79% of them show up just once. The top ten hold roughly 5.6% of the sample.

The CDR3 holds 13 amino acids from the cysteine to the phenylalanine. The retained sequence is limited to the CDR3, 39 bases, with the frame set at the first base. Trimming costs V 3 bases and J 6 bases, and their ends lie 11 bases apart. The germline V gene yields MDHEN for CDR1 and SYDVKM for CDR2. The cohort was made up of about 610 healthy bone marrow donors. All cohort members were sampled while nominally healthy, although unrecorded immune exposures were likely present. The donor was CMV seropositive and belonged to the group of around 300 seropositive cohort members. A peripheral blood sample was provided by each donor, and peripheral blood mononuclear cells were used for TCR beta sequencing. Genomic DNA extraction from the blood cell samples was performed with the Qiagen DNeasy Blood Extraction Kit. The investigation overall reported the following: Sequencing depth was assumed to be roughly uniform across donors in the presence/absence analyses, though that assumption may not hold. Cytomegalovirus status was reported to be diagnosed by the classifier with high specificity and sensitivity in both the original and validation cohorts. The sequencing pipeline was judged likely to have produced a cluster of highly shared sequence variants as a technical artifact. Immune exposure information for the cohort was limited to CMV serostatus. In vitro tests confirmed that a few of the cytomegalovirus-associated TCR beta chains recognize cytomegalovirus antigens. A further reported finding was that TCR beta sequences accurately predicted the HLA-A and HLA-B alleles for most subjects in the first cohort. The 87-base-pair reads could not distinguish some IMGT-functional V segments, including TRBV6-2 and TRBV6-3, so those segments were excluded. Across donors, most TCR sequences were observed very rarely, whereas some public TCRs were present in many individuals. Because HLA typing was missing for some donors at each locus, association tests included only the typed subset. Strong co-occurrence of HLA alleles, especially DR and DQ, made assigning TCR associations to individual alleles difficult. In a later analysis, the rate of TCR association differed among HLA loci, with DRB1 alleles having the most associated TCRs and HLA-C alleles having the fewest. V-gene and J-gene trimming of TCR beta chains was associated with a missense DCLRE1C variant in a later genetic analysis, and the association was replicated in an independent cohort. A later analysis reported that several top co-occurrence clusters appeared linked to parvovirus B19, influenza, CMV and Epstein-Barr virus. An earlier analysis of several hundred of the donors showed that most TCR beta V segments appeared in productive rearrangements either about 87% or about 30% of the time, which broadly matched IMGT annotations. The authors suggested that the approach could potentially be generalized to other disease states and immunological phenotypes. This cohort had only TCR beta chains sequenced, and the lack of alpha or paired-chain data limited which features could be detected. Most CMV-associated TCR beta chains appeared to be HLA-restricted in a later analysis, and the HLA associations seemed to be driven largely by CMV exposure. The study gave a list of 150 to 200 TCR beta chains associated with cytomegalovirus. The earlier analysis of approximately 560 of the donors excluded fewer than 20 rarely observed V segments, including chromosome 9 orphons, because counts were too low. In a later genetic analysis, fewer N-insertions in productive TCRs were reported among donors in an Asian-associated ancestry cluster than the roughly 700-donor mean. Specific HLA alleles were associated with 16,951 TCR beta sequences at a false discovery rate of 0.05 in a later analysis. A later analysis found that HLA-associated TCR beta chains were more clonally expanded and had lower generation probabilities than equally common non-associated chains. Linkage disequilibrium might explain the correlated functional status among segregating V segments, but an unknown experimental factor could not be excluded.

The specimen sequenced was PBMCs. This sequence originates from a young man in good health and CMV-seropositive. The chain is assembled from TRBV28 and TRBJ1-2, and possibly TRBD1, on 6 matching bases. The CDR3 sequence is CASSLGQHHGYTF. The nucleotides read TGTGCCAGCAGTTTGGGACAACATCATGGCTACACCTTC.